These T cell receptor beta chains were read from a single sample in a study of cytomegalovirus exposure and HLA in healthy donors. Data came from immunoSEQ multiplex PCR; TCRdb stores just in-frame clones and leaves some out. Of 60,000 to 65,000 clones in the sample, roughly 70% were seen once. The sample comprised PBMCs. The receptors shown here come from a man aged 45 to 65 in good health and CMV-seropositive. Each CDR3 is given with its conserved first and last residue. D genes are given only for firm matches. Not every row has a clone size; where given, it reads once, few, many or a size class.

j_call,v_call,clone_size,d_call,cdr3_aa,cdr3_nt
TRBJ2-7,TRBV13,-,-,CASSPRLASYEQYF,TGTGCCAGCAGCCCCCGGCTAGCGAGCTACGAGCAGTACTTC
TRBJ2-2,TRBV5-6,-,-,CASSRERQVPTGELFF,TGTGCCAGCAGCAGGGAGAGACAGGTCCCTACCGGGGAGCTGTTTTTT
TRBJ2-1,TRBV4-3,-,TRBD2,CASSQEPQRTSGVNEQFF,TGCGCCAGCAGCCAAGAACCCCAGAGGACTAGCGGGGTAAATGAGCAGTTCTTC
TRBJ2-2,TRBV19,-,TRBD2,CASSPDRTSAAGELFF,TGTGCCAGTAGTCCAGATCGGACTAGCGCCGCCGGGGAGCTGTTTTTT
TRBJ1-2,TRBV2,-,-,CASFGGSYGYTF,TGTGCCAGCTTTGGAGGGAGCTATGGCTACACCTTC
TRBJ2-7,TRBV7-9,-,-,CASSPLGGLVNYEQYF,TGTGCCAGCAGCCCTCTTGGCGGGCTTGTCAACTACGAGCAGTACTTC
TRBJ2-5,TRBV7-2,-,TRBD1,CASSRGQGQETQYF,TGTGCCAGCAGCCGCGGACAGGGGCAAGAGACCCAGTACTTC
TRBJ2-3,TRBV5-6,-,TRBD1,CASSSTGLRTDTQYF,TGTGCCAGCAGCTCGACAGGGTTGCGCACAGATACGCAGTATTTT
TRBJ2-4,TRBV7-8,-,-,CASSLAVSGIKNIQYF,TGTGCCAGCAGCTTAGCTGTGTCGGGGATAAAAAACATTCAGTACTTC
TRBJ1-1,TRBV6-1,few,TRBD1,CASRQGRNTEAFF,TGTGCCAGCAGACAGGGGAGGAACACTGAAGCTTTCTTT
TRBJ1-5,TRBV9,-,-,CASSVGPGGINQPQHF,TGTGCCAGCAGCGTAGGCCCGGGGGGCATTAATCAGCCCCAGCATTTT
TRBJ1-1,TRBV6-1,-,-,CASSERGNTEAFF,TGTGCCAGCAGTGAACGGGGGAACACTGAAGCTTTCTTT
TRBJ2-7,TRBV10-2,-,TRBD1,CASSEPGQSTYEQYF,TGCGCCAGCAGTGAGCCGGGACAGTCTACCTACGAGCAGTACTTC
TRBJ1-2,TRBV7-6,-,-,CASSQTGLSGYTF,TGTGCCAGCAGCCAAACAGGGCTAAGCGGCTACACCTTC
TRBJ1-2,TRBV28,-,-,CASSLFTWVAGHAGDYGYTF,TGTGCCAGCAGTTTATTCACTTGGGTCGCAGGACACGCAGGGGACTATGGCTACACCTTC
TRBJ1-5,TRBV19,-,-,CASSRGPVGVGNQPQHF,TGTGCCAGTAGTAGGGGGCCCGTGGGGGTTGGCAATCAGCCCCAGCATTTT
TRBJ1-1,TRBV4-3,-,-,CASSQDSGRANTEAFF,TGCGCCAGCAGCCAAGATTCAGGCAGGGCAAACACTGAAGCTTTCTTT
TRBJ1-2,TRBV30,-,TRBD1,CALSRDRGTSNYGYTF,TGTGCCTTGAGCAGGGACAGGGGGACTTCTAACTATGGCTACACCTTC
TRBJ1-2,TRBV11-2,-,TRBD1,CASSLRTGGFYGYTF,TGTGCCAGCAGCCTCCGGACAGGGGGTTTCTATGGCTACACCTTC
TRBJ1-5,TRBV10-3,-,-,CAIRKGGDSNQPQHF,TGTGCCATCAGGAAGGGAGGGGATAGCAATCAGCCCCAGCATTTT
TRBJ2-3,TRBV7-2,-,TRBD2,CASSPRWVSGGNTDTQYF,TGTGCCAGCAGCCCTCGGTGGGTCAGCGGGGGGAACACAGATACGCAGTATTTT
TRBJ2-3,TRBV9,-,-,CASSARDSRTDTQYF,TGTGCCAGCAGCGCTAGGGACTCCCGGACAGATACGCAGTATTTT
TRBJ2-5,TRBV27,once,-,CASSSYTRDLEETQYF,TGTGCCAGCAGTTCGTACACTAGGGATTTAGAAGAGACCCAGTACTTC
TRBJ2-7,TRBV6-6,-,TRBD2,CASSPTGGAGEQYF,TGTGCCAGCAGTCCAACGGGGGGGGCCGGCGAGCAGTACTTC
TRBJ1-2,TRBV7-2,once,-,CASSPGPGYTF,TGTGCCAGCAGCCCAGGGCCTGGCTACACCTTC
TRBJ1-1,TRBV13,-,TRBD1,CASSLARTGGMAEAFF,TGTGCCAGCAGCTTAGCCAGGACAGGGGGTATGGCTGAAGCTTTCTTT
TRBJ1-1,TRBV27,few,-,CASSLLGPTEAFF,TGTGCCAGCAGTTTGCTAGGCCCTACTGAAGCTTTCTTT
TRBJ2-7,TRBV15,few,TRBD1,CATSRYGQALNEQYF,TGTGCCACCAGCAGGTATGGACAGGCCCTGAACGAGCAGTACTTC
TRBJ2-7,TRBV5-1,-,-,CASSPGTPYEQYF,TGCGCCAGCAGCCCAGGGACACCTTACGAGCAGTACTTC
TRBJ2-2,TRBV7-7,few,TRBD2,CASSLATSPGGELFF,TGTGCCAGCAGCTTAGCGACTAGCCCCGGAGGGGAGCTGTTTTTT
TRBJ2-7,TRBV28,-,-,CASGPGQSWEQYF,TGTGCCAGCGGTCCTGGGCAGAGCTGGGAGCAGTACTTC
TRBJ2-3,TRBV10-3,-,TRBD1,CAISGDRGGADTQYF,TGTGCCATCAGTGGGGACAGGGGGGGCGCAGATACGCAGTATTTT
TRBJ2-7,TRBV5-1,-,-,CASSLQSGSNEQYF,TGCGCCAGCAGCTTGCAGAGCGGGTCTAACGAGCAGTACTTC
TRBJ1-1,TRBV6-1,few,-,CASSVLVAFF,TGTGCCAGCAGTGTACTAGTGGCTTTCTTT
TRBJ1-4,TRBV15,medium-sized,TRBD1,CATSRERGQGSEKLFF,TGTGCCACCAGCAGAGAAAGGGGACAGGGATCTGAAAAACTGTTTTTT
TRBJ2-2,TRBV9,few,-,CASRDTGNTGELFF,TGTGCCAGCAGGGACACAGGGAATACCGGGGAGCTGTTTTTT
TRBJ2-3,TRBV27,-,TRBD2,CASSRGLAGGTDTQYF,TGTGCCAGCAGTCGGGGACTAGCGGGAGGCACAGATACGCAGTATTTT
TRBJ1-2,TRBV5-4,few,TRBD1,CASSIQGARGYTF,TGTGCCAGCAGCATACAGGGGGCCCGGGGCTACACCTTC
TRBJ1-1,TRBV5-6,once,TRBD1,CASRYRDRDTEAFF,TGTGCCAGCAGGTATCGGGACAGGGACACTGAAGCTTTCTTT
TRBJ2-7,TRBV30,-,-,CAWRGLALNEQYF,TGTGCCTGGAGGGGACTGGCCTTGAACGAGCAGTACTTC
TRBJ2-5,TRBV21-1,once,-,CASSKLGPRREGEETQYF,TGTGCCAGCAGCAAACTAGGGCCCCGGCGGGAGGGCGAGGAGACCCAGTACTTC
TRBJ1-5,TRBV28,-,TRBD1,CASSPRQGARANQPQHF,TGTGCCAGCAGTCCGCGACAGGGGGCGAGGGCCAATCAGCCCCAGCATTTT
TRBJ2-3,TRBV9,-,-,CASSGGPGSKAQYF,TGTGCCAGCAGCGGGGGGCCCGGTTCAAAAGCGCAGTATTTT
TRBJ2-1,TRBV4-3,-,TRBD1,CASSQGQGSYNEQFF,TGCGCCAGCAGCCAGGGACAGGGCTCCTACAATGAGCAGTTCTTC
TRBJ1-5,TRBV18,-,-,CASSPGAGVYSNQPQHF,TGTGCCAGCTCACCAGGCGCAGGGGTGTATAGCAATCAGCCCCAGCATTTT
TRBJ1-2,TRBV29-1,-,TRBD1,CSVSVDRPTSGYTF,TGCAGCGTTTCCGTGGACAGGCCTACCAGCGGCTACACCTTC
TRBJ2-1,TRBV7-2,-,-,CASSLEIRSYNEQFF,TGTGCCAGCAGCTTAGAAATTCGCTCCTACAATGAGCAGTTCTTC
TRBJ2-7,TRBV6-5,-,-,CASSYIGATGSYEQYF,TGTGCCAGCAGTTACATAGGGGCGACTGGGTCTTACGAGCAGTACTTC
TRBJ2-1,TRBV7-9,-,TRBD2,CASSSLTSGAEQFF,TGTGCCAGCAGCTCTCTGACTAGCGGAGCTGAGCAGTTCTTC
TRBJ2-7,TRBV28,-,TRBD2,CASSSSGGAPEQYF,TGTGCCAGCAGTTCCAGCGGGGGGGCCCCCGAGCAGTACTTC
TRBJ2-5,TRBV7-9,-,-,CASSLVTASQETQYF,TGTGCCAGCAGCTTAGTGACTGCCAGCCAAGAGACCCAGTACTTC
TRBJ2-3,TRBV28,-,TRBD2,CASSPLTSGRAKGETDTQYF,TGTGCCAGCAGTCCCCTCACTAGCGGGAGGGCCAAAGGGGAGACAGATACGCAGTATTTT
TRBJ1-5,TRBV9,once,-,CASSVGGANQPQHF,TGTGCCAGCAGCGTTGGAGGGGCAAATCAGCCCCAGCATTTT
TRBJ2-5,TRBV6-6,once,TRBD2,CASRSGTSFGTQYF,TGTGCCAGCAGATCCGGGACTAGCTTTGGGACCCAGTACTTC
TRBJ2-3,TRBV30,-,TRBD2,CAWSVLSGRAVGGTDTQYF,TGTGCCTGGAGTGTACTTAGCGGGAGGGCCGTAGGGGGCACAGATACGCAGTATTTT
TRBJ1-3,TRBV5-1,few,TRBD1,CASSSGTGGYKHLGNTIYF,TGCGCCAGCAGCTCCGGGACAGGGGGTTACAAACACCTTGGAAACACCATATATTTT
TRBJ2-7,TRBV27,-,TRBD1,CASSSGQGPYEQYF,TGTGCCAGCAGTTCAGGACAGGGTCCCTACGAGCAGTACTTC
TRBJ2-2,TRBV7-9,-,TRBD1,CASSGYSRGPGELFF,TGTGCCAGCAGCGGATACTCCAGGGGGCCCGGGGAGCTGTTTTTT
TRBJ2-7,TRBV5-8,once,-,CASRDYYEQYF,TGTGCCAGCAGGGACTACTACGAGCAGTACTTC